A single sample is the source of the 10 T cell receptor beta chains below, sequenced in a study of blood T cell repertoires in COVID-19. The table came from immunoSEQ multiplex PCR; TCRdb's copy has only in-frame clones and leaves some out. The table records 85,000 to 95,000 clones, under 90% of them present only once. Sequenced input: peripheral blood. These receptors were obtained from a man between 60 and 75 years old with COVID-19, enrolled during active disease.

The chain uses TRBV6-4 and TRBJ2-1, with a possible D match to TRBD2 (5 bases). CDR3 length: 15 amino acids. Deletions cut 0 bases from V and 5 bases from J, with 11 bases between. Germline assignment: CDR1 MRHNA and CDR2 SNTAGT. CDR3 bases: TGTGCCAGCAGTGACTCAGAGGGTGGTAACAATGAGCAGTTCTTC. The encoded protein is CASSDSEGGNNEQFF.

The rearrangement joins TRBV6-2 or TRBV6-3 to TRBJ2-1, with 9 bases matching TRBD1. From germline, CDR1 is MNHEY and CDR2 SVGEGT. The ends lost 0 bases at V and 8 bases at J; junction bases unmatched: 8. This CDR3 is built from 16 residues. CDR3 region: CASSYSLDRGGHEQFF. CDR3 bases: TGTGCCAGCAGTTACTCGCTGGACAGGGGTGGACATGAGCAGTTCTTC.

V usage is TRBV29-1 and J usage is TRBJ2-3; possible D gene TRBD2, 5 bases. The CDR3 is 15 amino acids. CDR1 is SQVTM, CDR2 ANQGSEA, per germline. The V gene lost 4 bases and the J gene lost 4 bases, with 18 bases spanning the gap. CDR3 sequence (DNA): TGCAGCGTTGTAACCGTTGGCGGGTTTGCAGATACGCAGTATTTT. This gives the protein CSVVTVGGFADTQYF.

This clone occurred a few times. The chain combines TRBV5-4 with TRBJ1-4; 8 positions match TRBD1. Germline CDR1 is SGHNT and CDR2 is YYREEE (reference sequence). The CDR3 sequence is 16 residues long. J lost 8 bases, V lost 4 bases, and 13 bases had no gene match. In DNA, the CDR3 is TGTGCCAGCAGCAAGGACCCCCAGGGGGCGGAGGAAAAACTGTTTTTT. Residues: CASSKDPQGAEEKLFF.

The V call is TRBV5-8, the J call TRBJ2-2; D unclear. The CDR3 covers 14 residues. Germline V gene sequence: CDR1 SGHTS, CDR2 YDEGEE. The V and J ends lost 4 bases and 0 bases respectively, with 7 bases between them. The CDR3 bases are TGTGCCAGCAGCCCTCTTACGAACACCGGGGAGCTGTTTTTT. Translation gives CASSPLTNTGELFF.

For this clone: The sample has other DNA sequences that encode this CDR3 too. The gene calls are TRBV3-1 (or the pseudogene TRBV3-2) and TRBJ1-3; 8 bases map to TRBD1. This CDR3 has 15 residues. Germline V gene data show CDR1 as LGHDT and CDR2 as YNNKEL (reference sequence). V trimming: 3 bases; J trimming: 0 bases; junction bases outside the gene matches: 1. The CDR3 DNA reads as TGTGCCAGCAGCCAGGACAGGGTCTCTGGAAACACCATATATTTT. It yields the protein CASSQDRVSGNTIYF.

This clone was seen a handful of times. The CDR3 protein is CASSPYPRGLSGANVLTF. The DNA of the CDR3 is TGTGCCAGTAGTCCCTACCCCAGGGGTCTCTCTGGGGCCAACGTCCTGACTTTC. V and J are TRBV19 and TRBJ2-6; perhaps TRBD1 as D (6 bases). The germline V gene has CDR1 LNHDA and CDR2 SQIVND (reference sequence). The CDR3 covers 18 residues. Deletions cut 5 bases from V and 0 bases from J, with 17 bases between.

In its sample, this clone was seen once. CDR3 in DNA: TGTGCCAGCGGTCCCAGCGGGAGGGCCAGGGAGCAGTTCTTC. This translates into CASGPSGRAREQFF. The V call is TRBV9, the J call TRBJ2-1; TRBD2 aligns across 10 bases. Germline lookup yields CDR1 SGDLS and CDR2 YYNGEE. The CDR3 contains 14 residues. The V and J ends lost 7 bases and 10 bases, in that order; junction bases with no gene match: 11.

The table lists this clone with a count of one. The V call is TRBV2, the J call TRBJ2-1; 7 positions agree with TRBD2. V was clipped by 6 bases and J by 2 bases; unmatched bases: 10. CDR3 size: 16 residues. Germline V CDR1 and CDR2: SNHLY, FYNNEI. In DNA, the CDR3 is TGTGCCAGCAGCCCCACCCCGGGGGGTACCTACAATGAGCAGTTCTTC. As protein: CASSPTPGGTYNEQFF. The variable domain in full, with the rest retrieved from reference TRBV2 and TRBJ2-1, is EPEVTQTPSHQVTQMGQEVILRCVPISNHLYFYWYRQILGQKVEFLVSFYNNEISEKSEIFDDQFSVERPDGSNFTLKIRSTKLEDSAMYFCASSPTPGGTYNEQFFGPGTRLTVL.

J is TRBJ2-7 and V is TRBV5-4; 16 positions agree with TRBD2. The CDR3 covers 15 residues. The V segment lost 0 bases and the J segment 7 bases; nucleotides outside the gene matches: 1. Looked up from germline, CDR1 is SGHNT and CDR2 is YYREEE (reference sequence). The CDR3 DNA reads as TGTGCCAGCAGCTTGGGGGGACTAGCGGGAGGGGAGCAGTACTTC. This gives the protein CASSLGGLAGGEQYF.